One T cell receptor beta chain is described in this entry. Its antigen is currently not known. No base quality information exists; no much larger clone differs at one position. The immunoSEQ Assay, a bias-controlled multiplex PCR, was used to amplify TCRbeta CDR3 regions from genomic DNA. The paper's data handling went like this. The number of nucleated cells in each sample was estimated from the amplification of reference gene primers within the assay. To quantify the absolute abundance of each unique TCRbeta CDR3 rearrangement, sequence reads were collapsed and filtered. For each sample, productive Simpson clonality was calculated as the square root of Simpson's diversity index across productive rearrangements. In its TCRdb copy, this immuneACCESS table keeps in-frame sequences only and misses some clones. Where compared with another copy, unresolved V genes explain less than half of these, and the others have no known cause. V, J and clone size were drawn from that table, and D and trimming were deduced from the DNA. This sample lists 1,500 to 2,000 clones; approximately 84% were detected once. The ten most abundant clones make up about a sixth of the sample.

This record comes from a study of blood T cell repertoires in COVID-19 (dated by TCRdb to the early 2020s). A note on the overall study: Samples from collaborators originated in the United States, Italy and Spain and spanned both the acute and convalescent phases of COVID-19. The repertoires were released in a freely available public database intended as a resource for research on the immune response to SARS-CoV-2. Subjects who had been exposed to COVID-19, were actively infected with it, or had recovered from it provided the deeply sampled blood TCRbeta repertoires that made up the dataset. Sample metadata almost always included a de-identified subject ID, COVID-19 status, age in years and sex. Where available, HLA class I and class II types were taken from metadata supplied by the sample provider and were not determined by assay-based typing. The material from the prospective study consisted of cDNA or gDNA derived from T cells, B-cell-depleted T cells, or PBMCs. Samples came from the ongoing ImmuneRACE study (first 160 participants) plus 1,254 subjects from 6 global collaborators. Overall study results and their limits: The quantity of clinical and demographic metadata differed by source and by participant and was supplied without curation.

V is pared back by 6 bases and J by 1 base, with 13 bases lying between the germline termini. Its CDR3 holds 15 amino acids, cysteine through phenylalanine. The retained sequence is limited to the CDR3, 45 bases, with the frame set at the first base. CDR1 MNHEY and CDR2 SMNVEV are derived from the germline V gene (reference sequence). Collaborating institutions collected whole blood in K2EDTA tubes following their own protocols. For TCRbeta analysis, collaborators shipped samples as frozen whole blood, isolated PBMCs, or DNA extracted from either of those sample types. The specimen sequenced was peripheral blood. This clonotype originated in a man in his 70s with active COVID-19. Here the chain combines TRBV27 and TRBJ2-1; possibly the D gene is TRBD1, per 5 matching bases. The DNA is TGTGCCAGCAGCAGGGATTGGCCATCCTACAATGAGCAGTTCTTC. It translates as CASSRDWPSYNEQFF.